This TCR beta chain was sequenced in a study of cytomegalovirus exposure and HLA in healthy donors. Study as a whole: Samples from HLA-typed donors yielded some 85 million unique TCRs in an early data release.

For this clone: The target antigen is unknown.

Use of 60 Vbeta and 13 Jbeta primers characterized the PCR. Sequencing used immunoSEQ multiplex PCR; TCRdb keeps in-frame clones, though not all of them. The data contain fewer than 90,000 clones, about 74% of them seen just once; the ten biggest clones take up 3.7%. General observations from the study: Listed as cytomegalovirus-associated were about 160 TCR beta chains. Analysis performed later showed TCR beta chains linked to HLA being more clonally expanded than equally common others. From TCR beta sequences, most subjects' HLA-A and HLA-B alleles were reportedly predicted accurately.

CDR1 is SNHLY and CDR2 is FYNNEI in the germline V gene. The V and J ends lost 4 bases and 8 bases respectively, with 14 bases between them. The CDR3 is made up of 13 amino acids. The source of this sequence is a man aged 25-40 years in good health and CMV-seronegative. This chain connects TRBV2 to TRBJ1-1; maybe TRBD1 (5 bases). Sequencing used PBMCs. Here the CDR3 reads CASSVGDQGEAFF. CDR3 bases: TGTGCCAGCAGTGTTGGAGACCAGGGAGAAGCTTTCTTT.